Presented here are 5 T cell receptor beta chains from one specimen sequenced in a study of cytomegalovirus exposure and HLA in healthy donors. A multiplex PCR was run with 60 Vbeta primers and 13 Jbeta primers. Some clones are missing from TCRdb's copy, which holds only in-frame ones; the method was immunoSEQ multiplex PCR. This sample yields 150,000 to 180,000 clones, of which 65% to 75% are seen a single time; 2% to 2.5% belongs to the top ten. Sequenced: PBMCs. The receptors shown here come from a man aged 30 to 45 in good health and CMV-seronegative.

The chain is built from TRBV10-3 and TRBJ1-2; 7 bases fit TRBD1. CDR1 is ENHRY, CDR2 SYGVKD, per germline. The CDR3 has 13 amino acids. V lost 11 bases to trimming and J lost 8 bases; unmatched junction nucleotides: 14. The CDR3 DNA reads TGTGCCTTTTACTCCGACAGGGCCAACGGCTACACCTTC. Protein product: CAFYSDRANGYTF.

This CDR3 is CAWTSGGPGEQYF. DNA for the CDR3: TGTGCCTGGACTAGCGGGGGCCCGGGGGAGCAGTACTTC. The J gene is TRBJ2-7, the V gene TRBV30, with TRBD2 matching 10 bases. Losses at the gene ends were 4 bases for V and 7 bases for J; bases not matched to a gene: 7. The CDR3 totals 13 residues. Looked up from germline, CDR1 is GTSNPN and CDR2 is SVGIG (reference sequence).

The rearrangement links TRBV6-5 to TRBJ2-7; 13 nucleotides align to TRBD2. Trimming cost V 5 bases and J 2 bases; bases outside gene matches: 3. This CDR3 spans 15 amino acids. Germline loops: CDR1 MNHEY, CDR2 SVGAGI. The CDR3: CASSTGLAGAYEQYF. The CDR3 coding sequence is TGTGCCAGCAGTACCGGACTAGCGGGGGCCTACGAGCAGTACTTC.

In DNA, the CDR3 is TGTGCCAGCAGCGTAGAACTAGCGGGGAACACCGGGGAGCTGTTTTTT. Amino acid sequence: CASSVELAGNTGELFF. The V and J genes are TRBV9 and TRBJ2-2; 9 bases map to TRBD2. V lost 0 bases and J lost 1; bases outside the gene matches: 1. The CDR3 spans 16 residues. Germline CDR1 is SGDLS and CDR2 is YYNGEE.

The chain has TRBV19 and TRBJ2-1; 7 nucleotides agree with TRBD1. The CDR3 has 16 residues. J was trimmed by 3 bases and V by 7 bases; bases with no gene match: 12. CDR1 and CDR2 (germline): LNHDA, SQIVND (reference sequence). CDR3: CASTYRQGGFYNEQFF. The DNA for the CDR3 is TGTGCCAGTACGTATCGACAGGGTGGTTTCTACAATGAGCAGTTCTTC.